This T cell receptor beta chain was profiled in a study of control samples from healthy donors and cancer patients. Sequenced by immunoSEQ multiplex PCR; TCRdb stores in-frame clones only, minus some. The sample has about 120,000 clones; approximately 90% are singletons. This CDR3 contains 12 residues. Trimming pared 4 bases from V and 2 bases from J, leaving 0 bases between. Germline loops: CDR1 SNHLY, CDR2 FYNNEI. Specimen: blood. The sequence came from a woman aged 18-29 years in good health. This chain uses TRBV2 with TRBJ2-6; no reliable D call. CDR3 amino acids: CASSAGANVLTF. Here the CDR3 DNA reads TGTGCCAGCAGTGCTGGGGCCAACGTCCTGACTTTC.